The present T cell receptor (beta chain) was sequenced within a study of blood T cell repertoires in COVID-19. Study background: The United States, Italy and Spain were the sources of the acute and convalescent COVID-19 samples. T cells, B-cell-depleted T cells, or PBMCs provided the cDNA or gDNA that served as material.

The V gene's germline CDR1 is SGHTA and CDR2 FQGNSA. The CDR3 extends over 11 amino acids. V lost 3 bases, J lost 4 bases, and 3 bases lay in between. Source study methods: By means of reference gene primer amplification, nucleated cell counts were estimated. Sequencing was performed with immunoSEQ multiplex PCR; in TCRdb, only in-frame clones are kept and a portion is missing. For V, J and clone size, that table is used; D and trimming come from the DNA. The table shows about 170,000 clones, with 86% occurring only once. This receptor was identified in a man between 65 and 80 years old with acute or convalescent COVID-19. The gene calls are TRBV7-2 and TRBJ2-5; D uncertain. The sequencing input was peripheral blood. The CDR3 region has the DNA TGTGCCAGCAGCTTCTTAGAGACCCAGTACTTC. It is translated as CASSFLETQYF.